One and the same sample provided the 5 T cell receptor beta chains below, sequenced in a study of CXCR3-negative and CXCR3-positive naive CD8 T cells. Libraries were UMI-labeled 5' RACE TRB cDNA. TCRdb reworked the 5' RACE reads into one entry per CDR3 protein, no DNA. In all, the sample yields tens of thousands of distinct CDR3 sequences. Sequences were obtained from memory CD8+ T cells from blood. These receptors were taken from a human donor in good health. Some clones in this sample may be carry-over from other donors' samples.

The chain employs TRBV28 and TRBJ2-5; TCRdb's assignment of TRBD2 cannot be checked, as there is no DNA. The germline gives CDR1 MDHEN, CDR2 SYDVKM. The CDR3 extends over 17 amino acids. The CDR3 here is CASSSLIIASNQETQYF.

This clonotype is identified as medium-sized from frequency. The chain has TRBV4-3 and TRBJ1-1. The germline CDR1 and CDR2 sequences are LGHNA and YSLEER. The CDR3 extends over 15 amino acids. CDR3: CASSQITAVHTEAFF.

V is TRBV27 and J is TRBJ2-7; the TCRdb D gene call, TRBD1, has no DNA to confirm it. The CDR3 sequence is 13 residues long. The germline V gene has CDR1 MNHEY and CDR2 SMNVEV (reference sequence). The CDR3 sequence is CASSFAGGYEQYF.

This CDR3 reads CASSQVPDTQYF. This chain joins TRBV4-3 and TRBJ2-3. The CDR3 runs 12 residues. Germline V gene lookup returns CDR1 LGHNA and CDR2 YSLEER.

CDR3 sequence: CASSSPDRRVSGANVLTF. This sequence joins TRBV7-8 and TRBJ2-6; TCRdb returns TRBD1, unconfirmable since there is no DNA. The CDR3 runs to 18 residues. Germline-derived CDR1 and CDR2 are SGHVS and FQNEAQ.